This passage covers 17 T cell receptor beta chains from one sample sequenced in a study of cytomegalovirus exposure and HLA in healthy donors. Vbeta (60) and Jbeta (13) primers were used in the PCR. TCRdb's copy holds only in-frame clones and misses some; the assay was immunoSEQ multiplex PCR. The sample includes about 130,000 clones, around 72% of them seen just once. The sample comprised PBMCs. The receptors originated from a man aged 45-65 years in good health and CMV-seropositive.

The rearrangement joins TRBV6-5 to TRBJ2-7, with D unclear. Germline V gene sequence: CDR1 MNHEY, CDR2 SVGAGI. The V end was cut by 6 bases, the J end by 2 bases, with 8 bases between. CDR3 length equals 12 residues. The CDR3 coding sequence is TGTGCCAGCAGGTCGGGTCCCTACGAGCAGTACTTC. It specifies CASRSGPYEQYF.

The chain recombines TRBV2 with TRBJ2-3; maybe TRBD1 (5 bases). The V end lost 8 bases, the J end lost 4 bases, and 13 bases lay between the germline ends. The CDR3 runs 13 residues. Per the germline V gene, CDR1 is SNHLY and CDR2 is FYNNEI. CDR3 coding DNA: TGTGCCAGCTTCCGGCAGGGCCCAGATACGCAGTATTTT. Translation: CASFRQGPDTQYF.

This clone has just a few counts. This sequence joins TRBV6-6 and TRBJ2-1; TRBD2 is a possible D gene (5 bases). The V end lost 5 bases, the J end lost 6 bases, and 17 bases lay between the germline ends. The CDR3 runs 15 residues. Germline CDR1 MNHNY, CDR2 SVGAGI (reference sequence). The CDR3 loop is CASSPPGITPNEQFF. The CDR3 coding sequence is TGTGCCAGCAGTCCCCCGGGGATTACCCCCAATGAGCAGTTCTTC.

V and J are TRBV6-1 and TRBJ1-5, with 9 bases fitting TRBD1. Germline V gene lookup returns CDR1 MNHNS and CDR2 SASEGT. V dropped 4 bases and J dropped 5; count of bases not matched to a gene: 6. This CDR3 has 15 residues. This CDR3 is CASSGGTGFHQPQHF. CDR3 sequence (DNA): TGTGCCAGCAGTGGGGGGACAGGGTTTCATCAGCCCCAGCATTTT.

The CDR3 DNA is TGTGCCAGCAGCTTCGACAGGGGAACTGAAGCTTTCTTT. The encoded protein is CASSFDRGTEAFF. V usage is TRBV5-8 and J usage is TRBJ1-1; 8 nucleotides match TRBD1. The CDR3 runs 13 residues. V dropped 2 bases and J dropped 5; count of bases not matched to a gene: 2. CDR1 is SGHTS, CDR2 YDEGEE, per germline.

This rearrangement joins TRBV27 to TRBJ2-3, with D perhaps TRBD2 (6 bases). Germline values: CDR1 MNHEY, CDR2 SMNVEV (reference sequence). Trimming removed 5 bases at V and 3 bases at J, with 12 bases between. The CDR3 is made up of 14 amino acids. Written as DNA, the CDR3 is TGTGCCAGCAGTCCGGGGGTATCTACAGATACGCAGTATTTT. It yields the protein CASSPGVSTDTQYF.

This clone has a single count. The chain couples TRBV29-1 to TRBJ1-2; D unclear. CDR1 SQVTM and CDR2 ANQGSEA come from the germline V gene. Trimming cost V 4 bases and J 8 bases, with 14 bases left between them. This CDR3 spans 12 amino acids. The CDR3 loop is CSVGSSRLGYTF. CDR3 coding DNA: TGCAGCGTTGGATCCTCCCGCCTAGGCTACACCTTC.

CDR3 nucleotide sequence: TGTGCCAGCAGTTCCGAGTTTAGCAATCAGCCCCAGCATTTT. Translating gives CASSSEFSNQPQHF. The genes are TRBV28 and TRBJ1-5; D gene unclear. Trimming cost V 4 bases and J 0 bases, with 7 bases left between them. Looked up from germline, CDR1 is MDHEN and CDR2 is SYDVKM. The CDR3 runs to 14 residues.

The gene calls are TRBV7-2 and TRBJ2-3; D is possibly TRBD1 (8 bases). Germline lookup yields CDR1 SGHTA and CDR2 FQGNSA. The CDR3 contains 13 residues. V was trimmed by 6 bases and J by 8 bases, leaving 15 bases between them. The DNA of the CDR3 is TGTGCCAGCAGTTCCAACAGGGGGGGTACGCAGTATTTT. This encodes CASSSNRGGTQYF.

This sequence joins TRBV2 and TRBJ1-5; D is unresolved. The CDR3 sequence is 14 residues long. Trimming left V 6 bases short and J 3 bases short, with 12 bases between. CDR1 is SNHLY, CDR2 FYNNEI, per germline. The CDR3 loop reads CASRGRGSNQPQHF. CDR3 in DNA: TGTGCCAGCAGGGGGAGAGGGTCCAATCAGCCCCAGCATTTT.

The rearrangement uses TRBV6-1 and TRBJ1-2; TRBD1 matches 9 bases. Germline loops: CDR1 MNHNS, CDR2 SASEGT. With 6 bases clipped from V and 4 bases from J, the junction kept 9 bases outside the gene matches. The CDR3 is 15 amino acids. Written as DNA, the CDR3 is TGTGCCAGCAGCTTACAGGGGGCGGATATCTATGGCTACACCTTC. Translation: CASSLQGADIYGYTF.

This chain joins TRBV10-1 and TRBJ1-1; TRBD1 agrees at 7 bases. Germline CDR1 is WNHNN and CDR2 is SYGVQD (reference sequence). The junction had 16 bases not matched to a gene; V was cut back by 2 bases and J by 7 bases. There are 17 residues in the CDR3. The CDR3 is CASSEGRLRGLVSEAFF. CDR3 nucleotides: TGCGCCAGCAGTGAGGGGCGATTGAGGGGGCTAGTTAGTGAAGCTTTCTTT.

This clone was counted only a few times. CDR3 residues: CASSYSGRGGTEAFF. As DNA, the CDR3 is TGTGCCAGCAGTTACTCAGGCCGGGGGGGTACTGAAGCTTTCTTT. The V call is TRBV6-5, the J call TRBJ1-1; tentative D call: TRBD1 (5 bases). This CDR3 is 15 amino acids long. The V and J ends lost 0 bases and 5 bases respectively, with 13 bases between them. CDR1 is MNHEY and CDR2 is SVGAGI in the germline V gene.

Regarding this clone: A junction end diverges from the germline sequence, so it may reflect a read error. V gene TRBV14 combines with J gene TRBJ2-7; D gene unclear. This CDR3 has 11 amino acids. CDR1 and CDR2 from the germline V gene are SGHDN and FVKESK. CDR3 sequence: CASSQSFEQYF. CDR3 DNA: TGTGCCAGCAGCCAATCCTTCGAGCAGTACTTC.

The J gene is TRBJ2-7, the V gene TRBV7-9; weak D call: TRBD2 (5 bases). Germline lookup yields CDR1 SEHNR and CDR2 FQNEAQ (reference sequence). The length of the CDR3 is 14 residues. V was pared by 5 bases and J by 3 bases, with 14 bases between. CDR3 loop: CASSGTGIYYEQYF. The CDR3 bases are TGTGCCAGCAGCGGTACCGGGATCTACTACGAGCAGTACTTC.

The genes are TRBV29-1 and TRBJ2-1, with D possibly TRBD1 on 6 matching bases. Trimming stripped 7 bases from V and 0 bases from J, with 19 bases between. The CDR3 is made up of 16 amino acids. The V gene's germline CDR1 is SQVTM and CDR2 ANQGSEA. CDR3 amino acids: CSGLNRESASYNEQFF. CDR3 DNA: TGCAGCGGGCTCAACAGGGAAAGCGCCTCCTACAATGAGCAGTTCTTC.

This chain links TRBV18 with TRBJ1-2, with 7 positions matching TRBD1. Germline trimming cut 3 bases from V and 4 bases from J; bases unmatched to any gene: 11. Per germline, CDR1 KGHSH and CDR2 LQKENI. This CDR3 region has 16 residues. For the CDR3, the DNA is TGTGCCAGCTCACCGGGGGTTAAGGGGGCCATCTATGGCTACACCTTC. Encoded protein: CASSPGVKGAIYGYTF.